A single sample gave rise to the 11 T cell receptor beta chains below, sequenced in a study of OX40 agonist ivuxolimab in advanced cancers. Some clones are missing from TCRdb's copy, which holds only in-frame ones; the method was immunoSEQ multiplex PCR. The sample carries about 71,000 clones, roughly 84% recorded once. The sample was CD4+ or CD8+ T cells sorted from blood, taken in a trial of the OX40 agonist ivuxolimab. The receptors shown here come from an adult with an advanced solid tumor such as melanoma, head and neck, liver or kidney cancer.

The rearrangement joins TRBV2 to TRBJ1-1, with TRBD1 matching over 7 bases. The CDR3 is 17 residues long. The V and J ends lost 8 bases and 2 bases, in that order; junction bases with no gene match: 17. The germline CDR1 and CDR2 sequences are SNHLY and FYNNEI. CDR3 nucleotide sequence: TGTGCCAGCTTGTTAAGGACAGGCCCATTTGTAAACACTGAAGCTTTCTTT. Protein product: CASLLRTGPFVNTEAFF.

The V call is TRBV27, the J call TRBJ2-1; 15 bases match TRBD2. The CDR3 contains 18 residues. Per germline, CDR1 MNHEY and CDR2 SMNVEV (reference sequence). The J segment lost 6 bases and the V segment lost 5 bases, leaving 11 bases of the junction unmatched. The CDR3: CASSPPPGTSGRTNEQFF. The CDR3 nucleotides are TGTGCCAGCAGTCCCCCTCCCGGGACTAGCGGGAGGACCAATGAGCAGTTCTTC.

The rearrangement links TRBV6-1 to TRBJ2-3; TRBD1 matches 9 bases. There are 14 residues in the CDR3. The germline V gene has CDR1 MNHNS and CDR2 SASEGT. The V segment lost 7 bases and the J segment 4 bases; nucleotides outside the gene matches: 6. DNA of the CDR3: TGTGCCAGCATCGACGACAGGGGGTCAGATACGCAGTATTTT. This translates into CASIDDRGSDTQYF.

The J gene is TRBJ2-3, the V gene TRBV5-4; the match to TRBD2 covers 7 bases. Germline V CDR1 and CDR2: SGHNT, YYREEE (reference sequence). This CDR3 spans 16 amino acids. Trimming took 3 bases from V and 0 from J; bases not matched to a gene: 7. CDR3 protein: CASSSRLATSTDTQYF. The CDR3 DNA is TGTGCCAGCAGCTCAAGACTAGCAACTAGCACAGATACGCAGTATTTT.

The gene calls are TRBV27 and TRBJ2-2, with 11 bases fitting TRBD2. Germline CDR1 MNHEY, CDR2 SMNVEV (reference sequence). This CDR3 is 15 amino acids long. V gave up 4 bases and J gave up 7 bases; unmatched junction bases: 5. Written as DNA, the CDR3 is TGTGCCAGCAGTTCCCCCACTAGCGGGGGCGGGGAGCTGTTTTTT. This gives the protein CASSSPTSGGGELFF.

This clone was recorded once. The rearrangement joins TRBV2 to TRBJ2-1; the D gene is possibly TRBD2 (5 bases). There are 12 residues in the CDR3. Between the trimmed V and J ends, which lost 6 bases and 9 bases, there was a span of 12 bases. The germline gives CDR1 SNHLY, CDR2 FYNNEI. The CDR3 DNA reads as TGTGCCAGCAGCCTCACTAGAGTTGAGCAGTTCTTC. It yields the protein CASSLTRVEQFF.

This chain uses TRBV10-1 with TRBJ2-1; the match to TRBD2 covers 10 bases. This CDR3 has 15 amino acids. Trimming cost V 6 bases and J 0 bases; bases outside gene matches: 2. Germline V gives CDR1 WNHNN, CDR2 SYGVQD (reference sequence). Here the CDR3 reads CASSPSGSSYNEQFF. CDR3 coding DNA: TGCGCCAGCAGCCCTAGCGGGAGCTCCTACAATGAGCAGTTCTTC.

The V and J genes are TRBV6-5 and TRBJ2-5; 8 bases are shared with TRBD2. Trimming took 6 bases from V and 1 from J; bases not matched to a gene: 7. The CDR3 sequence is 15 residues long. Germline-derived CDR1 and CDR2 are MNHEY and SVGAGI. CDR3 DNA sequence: TGTGCCAGCAGGCGAGCGGGGGAGATCCAAGAGACCCAGTACTTC. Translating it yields CASRRAGEIQETQYF.

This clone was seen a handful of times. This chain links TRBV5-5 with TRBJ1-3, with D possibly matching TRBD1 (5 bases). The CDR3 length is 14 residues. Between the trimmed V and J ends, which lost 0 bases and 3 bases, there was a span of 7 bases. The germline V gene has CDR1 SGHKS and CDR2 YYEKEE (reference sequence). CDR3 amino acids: CASSLGQNGNTIYF. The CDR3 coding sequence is TGTGCCAGCAGCTTGGGACAGAATGGAAACACCATATATTTT.

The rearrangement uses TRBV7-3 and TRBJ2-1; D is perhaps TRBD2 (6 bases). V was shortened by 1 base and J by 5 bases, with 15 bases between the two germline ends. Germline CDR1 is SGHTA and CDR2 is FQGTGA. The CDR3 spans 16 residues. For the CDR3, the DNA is TGTGCCAGCAGCTTAAGAGGGCGGGACGTAGACAATGAGCAGTTCTTC. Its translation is CASSLRGRDVDNEQFF.

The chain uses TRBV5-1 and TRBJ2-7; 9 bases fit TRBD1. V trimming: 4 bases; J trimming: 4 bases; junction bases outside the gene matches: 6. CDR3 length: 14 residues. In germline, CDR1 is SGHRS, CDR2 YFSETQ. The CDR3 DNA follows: TGCGCCAGCAGCCTTCCGGGACAGGGTTACGAGCAGTACTTC. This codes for CASSLPGQGYEQYF.